This TCR beta chain comes out of a study of beta chain features in type 1 diabetes. Study-wide findings and caveats: TCRB CDR3s from Type 1 diabetes patients were moderately but significantly shorter in all four CD4+ subsets. Any HLA-type effect on TCRB rearrangement remained unresolved here.

The V end lost 4 bases, the J end lost 4 bases, and 8 bases lay between the germline ends. The germline CDR1 and CDR2 sequences are SGHRS and YFSETQ. The CDR3 sequence is 13 residues long. This clone was seen only a few times. Its antigen is currently unknown. The identical CDR3 is also encoded by other nucleotide sequences in the sample. TCRB transcripts that were expressed got sequenced, as all of the isolated RNA had been reverse transcribed. Sequencing was performed with immunoSEQ multiplex PCR; in TCRdb, only in-frame clones are kept and a portion is missing. Here the sample spans 400,000 or so clones, roughly an eighth being singletons. Every single donor gave one heparinised blood draw, and these averaged approximately 110 mL. Purity of each sorted population was above 98%.

This TCR was recovered from a woman aged 18-29 years with type 1 diabetes. The V and J genes are TRBV5-1 and TRBJ2-2; D gene uncertain. The sequenced sample consisted of naive CD4+ T cells from blood. This CDR3 reads CASSLGVTGELFF. CDR3 nucleotides: TGCGCCAGCAGCCTAGGAGTCACCGGGGAGCTGTTTTTT.